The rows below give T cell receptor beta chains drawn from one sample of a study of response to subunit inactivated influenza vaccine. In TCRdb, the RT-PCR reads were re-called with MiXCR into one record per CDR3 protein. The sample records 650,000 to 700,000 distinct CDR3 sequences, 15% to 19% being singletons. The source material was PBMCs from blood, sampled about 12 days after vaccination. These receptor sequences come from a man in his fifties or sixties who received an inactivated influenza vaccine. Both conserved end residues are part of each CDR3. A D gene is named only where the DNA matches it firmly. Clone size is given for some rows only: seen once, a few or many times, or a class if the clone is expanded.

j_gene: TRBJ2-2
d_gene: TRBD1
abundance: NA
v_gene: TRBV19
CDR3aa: CASRRTGAITGELFF
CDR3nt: TGTGCCAGTAGACGGACAGGGGCGATCACCGGGGAGCTGTTTTTT

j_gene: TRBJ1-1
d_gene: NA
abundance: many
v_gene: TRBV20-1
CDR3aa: CSARVGTNTEAFF
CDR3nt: TGCAGTGCTAGAGTGGGCACGAACACTGAAGCTTTCTTT

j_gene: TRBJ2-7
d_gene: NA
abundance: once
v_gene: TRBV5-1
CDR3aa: CASSVRMAEPPLEQYF
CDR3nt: TGCGCCAGCAGCGTCCGGATGGCCGAGCCTCCCCTCGAGCAGTACTTC

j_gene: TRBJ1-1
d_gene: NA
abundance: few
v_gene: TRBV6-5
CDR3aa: CASSYWGADTEAFF
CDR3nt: TGTGCCAGCAGTTACTGGGGGGCGGACACTGAAGCTTTCTTT

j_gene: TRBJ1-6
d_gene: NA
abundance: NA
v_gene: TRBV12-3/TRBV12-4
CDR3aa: CASTSPRGNSPLHF
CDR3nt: TGTGCCAGCACCTCCCCCAGGGGTAATTCACCCCTCCACTTT

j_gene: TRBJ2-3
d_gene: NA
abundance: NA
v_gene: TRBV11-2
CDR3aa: CASSLSLGNTQYF
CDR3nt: TGTGCCAGCAGCTTATCATTAGGGAATACGCAGTATTTT

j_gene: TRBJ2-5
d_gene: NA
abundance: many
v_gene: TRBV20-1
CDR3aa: CSARGLQETQYF
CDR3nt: TGCAGTGCCCGTGGGCTCCAAGAGACCCAGTACTTC

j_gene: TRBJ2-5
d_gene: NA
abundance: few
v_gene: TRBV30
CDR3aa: CAWSTTSVATQYF
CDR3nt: TGTGCCTGGAGTACGACTAGTGTTGCGACCCAGTACTTC

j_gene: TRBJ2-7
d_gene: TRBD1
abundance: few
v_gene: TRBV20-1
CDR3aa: CSARDGTGVYEQYF
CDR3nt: TGCAGTGCTAGAGATGGGACAGGGGTTTACGAGCAGTACTTC

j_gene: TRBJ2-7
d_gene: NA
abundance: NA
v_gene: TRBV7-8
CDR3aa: CASSLARGTGSYEQYF
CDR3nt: TGTGCCAGCAGCTTAGCACGCGGGACGGGGTCCTACGAGCAGTACTTC

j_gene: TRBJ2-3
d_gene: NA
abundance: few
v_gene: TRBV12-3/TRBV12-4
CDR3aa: CASSPGAPTDTQYF
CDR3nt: TGTGCCAGCAGTCCGGGAGCCCCCACAGATACGCAGTATTTT

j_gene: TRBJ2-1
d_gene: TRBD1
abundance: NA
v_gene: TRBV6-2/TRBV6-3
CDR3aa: CASRSGGSYNEQFF
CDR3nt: TGTGCCAGCAGGTCAGGGGGCTCCTACAATGAGCAGTTCTTC

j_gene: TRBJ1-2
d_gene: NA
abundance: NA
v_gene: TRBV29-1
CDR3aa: CSVALGTVNYGYTF
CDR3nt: TGCAGCGTTGCCCTAGGGACTGTGAACTATGGCTACACCTTC

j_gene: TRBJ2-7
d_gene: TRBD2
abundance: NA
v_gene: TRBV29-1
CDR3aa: CSVELLAGGNYEQYF
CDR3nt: TGCAGCGTTGAATTGCTGGCGGGAGGGAACTACGAGCAGTACTTC

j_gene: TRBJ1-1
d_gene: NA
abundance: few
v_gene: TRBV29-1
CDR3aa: CSVGQGDTEAFF
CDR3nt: TGCAGCGTTGGGCAGGGAGATACTGAAGCTTTCTTT

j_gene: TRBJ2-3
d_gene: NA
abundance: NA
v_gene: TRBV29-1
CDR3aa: CSVGGGQSDTQYF
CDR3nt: TGCAGCGTGGGAGGGGGGCAATCAGATACGCAGTATTTT

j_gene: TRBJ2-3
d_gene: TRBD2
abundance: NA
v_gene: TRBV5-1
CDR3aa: CASSLALAGFTDTQYF
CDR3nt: TGCGCCAGCAGCTTGGCCCTAGCGGGCTTCACAGATACGCAGTATTTT

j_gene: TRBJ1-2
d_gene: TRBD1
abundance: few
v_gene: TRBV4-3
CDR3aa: CASSQDLGTATNYGYTF
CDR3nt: TGCGCCAGCAGCCAAGATTTGGGGACAGCCACTAACTATGGCTACACCTTC

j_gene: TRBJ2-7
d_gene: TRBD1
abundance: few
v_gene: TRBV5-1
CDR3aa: CASSLVSPGQGVYEQYF
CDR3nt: TGCGCCAGCAGCTTGGTAAGCCCGGGACAGGGGGTTTACGAGCAGTACTTC

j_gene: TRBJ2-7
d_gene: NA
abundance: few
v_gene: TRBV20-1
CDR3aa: CSAADSQRTYEQYF
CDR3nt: TGCAGTGCTGCCGACAGCCAAAGAACCTACGAGCAGTACTTC

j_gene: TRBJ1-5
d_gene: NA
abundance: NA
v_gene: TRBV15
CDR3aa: CATAIHKGQPQHF
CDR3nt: TGTGCCACCGCAATACATAAAGGTCAGCCCCAGCATTTT

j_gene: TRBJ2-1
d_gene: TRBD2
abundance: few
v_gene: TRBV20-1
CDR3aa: CSARGAGGNEQFF
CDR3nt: TGCAGTGCTAGAGGAGCGGGAGGCAATGAGCAGTTCTTC

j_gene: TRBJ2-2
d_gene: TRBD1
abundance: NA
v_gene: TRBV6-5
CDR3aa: CASSYPPGQGAGELFF
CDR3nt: TGTGCCAGCAGTTACCCTCCCGGACAGGGGGCCGGCGAGCTGTTTTTT

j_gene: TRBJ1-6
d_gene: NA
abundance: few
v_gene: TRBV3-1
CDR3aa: CASSHNSPLHF
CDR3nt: TGTGCCAGCAGCCACAATTCACCCCTCCACTTT

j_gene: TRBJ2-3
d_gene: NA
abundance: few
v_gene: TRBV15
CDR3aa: CATSVPTDTQYF
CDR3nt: TGTGCCACCAGCGTTCCCACAGATACGCAGTATTTT

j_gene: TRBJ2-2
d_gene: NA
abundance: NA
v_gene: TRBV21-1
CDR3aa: CAIKRSQTYLNTGELFF
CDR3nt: TGTGCCATTAAGAGGAGTCAGACCTACTTGAACACCGGGGAGCTGTTTTTT

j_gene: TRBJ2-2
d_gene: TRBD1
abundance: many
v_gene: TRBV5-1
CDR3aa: CASSLGRDSNTGELFF
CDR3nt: TGCGCCAGCAGCTTGGGCCGGGACAGCAACACCGGGGAGCTGTTTTTT

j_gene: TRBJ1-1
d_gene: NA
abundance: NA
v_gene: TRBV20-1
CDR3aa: CSASLSGTKNTEAFF
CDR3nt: TGCAGTGCTAGCCTATCCGGGACAAAGAACACTGAAGCTTTCTTT

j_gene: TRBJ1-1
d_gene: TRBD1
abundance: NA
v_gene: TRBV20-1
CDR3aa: CSAPGQGRTEAFF
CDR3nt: TGCAGTGCTCCCGGACAGGGTCGGACTGAAGCTTTCTTT

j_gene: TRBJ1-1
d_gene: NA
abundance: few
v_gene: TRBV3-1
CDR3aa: CASSQARASHAFF
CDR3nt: TGTGCCAGCAGCCAAGCACGAGCTAGCCATGCTTTCTTT

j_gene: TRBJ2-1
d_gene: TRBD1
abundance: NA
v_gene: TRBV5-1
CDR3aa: CASSPYPIDRGQRQQFF
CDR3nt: TGCGCCAGCAGCCCATACCCGATCGACAGGGGGCAACGACAGCAGTTCTTC

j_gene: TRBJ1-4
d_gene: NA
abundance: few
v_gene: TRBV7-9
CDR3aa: CASSLETAGEKLFF
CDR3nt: TGTGCCAGCAGCTTGGAGACGGCGGGAGAAAAACTGTTTTTT

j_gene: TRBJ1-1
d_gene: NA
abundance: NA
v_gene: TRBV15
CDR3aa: CATSRDRTRSNTEAFF
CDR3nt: TGTGCCACCAGCAGAGATAGAACAAGGTCGAACACTGAAGCTTTCTTT

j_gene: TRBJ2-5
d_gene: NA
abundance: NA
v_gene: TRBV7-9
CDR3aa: CASSLASAVETQYF
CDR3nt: TGTGCCAGCAGCTTAGCGTCGGCAGTGGAGACCCAGTACTTC

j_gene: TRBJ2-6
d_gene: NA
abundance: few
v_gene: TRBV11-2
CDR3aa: CASSLLSSGANVLTF
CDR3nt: TGTGCCAGCAGCCTCCTAAGCTCTGGGGCCAACGTCCTGACTTTC

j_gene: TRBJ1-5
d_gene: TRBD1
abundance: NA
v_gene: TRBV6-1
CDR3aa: CASSRQAGGTSNQPQHF
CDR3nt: TGTGCCAGCAGCCGACAAGCAGGGGGCACGAGCAATCAGCCCCAGCATTTT

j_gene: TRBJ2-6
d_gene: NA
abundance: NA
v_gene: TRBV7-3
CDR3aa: CASSLIRSSDSGANVLTF
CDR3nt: TGTGCCAGCAGCTTAATTCGGTCATCAGACTCTGGGGCCAACGTCCTGACTTTC

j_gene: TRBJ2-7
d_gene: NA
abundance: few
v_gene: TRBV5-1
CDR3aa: CASRAAVNVHEQYF
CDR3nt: TGCGCCAGCAGAGCGGCGGTAAACGTCCACGAGCAGTACTTC

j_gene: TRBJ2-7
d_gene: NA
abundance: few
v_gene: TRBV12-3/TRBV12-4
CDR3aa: CASSLVRVHEQYF
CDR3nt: TGTGCCAGCAGTTTAGTTAGGGTCCACGAGCAGTACTTC

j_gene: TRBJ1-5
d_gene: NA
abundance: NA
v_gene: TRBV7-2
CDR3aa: CASSFKTGSNQPQHF
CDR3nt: TGTGCCAGCAGCTTTAAAACAGGTTCTAATCAGCCCCAGCATTTT

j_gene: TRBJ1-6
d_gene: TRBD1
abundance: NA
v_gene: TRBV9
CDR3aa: CASSGSLGQGTSPLHF
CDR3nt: TGTGCCAGCAGCGGGTCCCTGGGACAGGGAACTTCACCCCTCCACTTT

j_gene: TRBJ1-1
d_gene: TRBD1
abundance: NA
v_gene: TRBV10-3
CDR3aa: CAISARGRGGTEAFF
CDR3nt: TGTGCCATCAGCGCCCGTGGCAGGGGGGGCACTGAAGCTTTCTTT

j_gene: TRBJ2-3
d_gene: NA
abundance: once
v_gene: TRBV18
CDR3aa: CASSPNLGRVDTQYF
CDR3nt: TGTGCCAGCTCACCAAACTTGGGACGGGTAGATACGCAGTATTTT

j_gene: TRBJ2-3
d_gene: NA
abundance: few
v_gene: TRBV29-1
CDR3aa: CSVEDRTSTDTQYF
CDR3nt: TGCAGCGTTGAGGACAGAACTAGCACAGATACGCAGTATTTT

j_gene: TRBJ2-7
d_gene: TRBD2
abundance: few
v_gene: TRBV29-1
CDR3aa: CSGLTSGRLGEQYF
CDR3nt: TGCAGCGGTTTGACTAGCGGGAGATTAGGGGAGCAGTACTTC